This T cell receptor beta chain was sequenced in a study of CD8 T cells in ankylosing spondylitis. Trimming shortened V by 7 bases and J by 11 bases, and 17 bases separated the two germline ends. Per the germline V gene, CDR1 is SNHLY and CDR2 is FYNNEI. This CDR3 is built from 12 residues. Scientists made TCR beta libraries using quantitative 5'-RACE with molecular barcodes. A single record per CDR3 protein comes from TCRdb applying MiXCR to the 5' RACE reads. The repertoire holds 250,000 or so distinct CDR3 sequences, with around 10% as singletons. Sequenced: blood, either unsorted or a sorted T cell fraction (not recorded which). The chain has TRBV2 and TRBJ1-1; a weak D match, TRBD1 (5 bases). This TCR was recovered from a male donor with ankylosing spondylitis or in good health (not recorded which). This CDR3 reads CASTSGGVGAFF. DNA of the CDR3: TGTGCCAGCACCTCTGGGGGGGTCGGGGCTTTCTTT.